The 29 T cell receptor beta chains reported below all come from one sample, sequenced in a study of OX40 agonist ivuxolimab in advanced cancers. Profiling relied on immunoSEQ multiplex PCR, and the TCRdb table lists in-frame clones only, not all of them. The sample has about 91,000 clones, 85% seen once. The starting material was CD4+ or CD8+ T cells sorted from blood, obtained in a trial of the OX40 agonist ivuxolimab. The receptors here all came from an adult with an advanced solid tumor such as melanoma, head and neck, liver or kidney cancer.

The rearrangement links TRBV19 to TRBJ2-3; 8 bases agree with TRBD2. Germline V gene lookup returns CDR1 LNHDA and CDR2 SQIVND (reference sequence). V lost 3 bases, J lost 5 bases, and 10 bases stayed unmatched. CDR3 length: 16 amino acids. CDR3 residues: CASSIGNGRDRDTQYF. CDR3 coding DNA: TGTGCCAGTAGTATCGGAAACGGGAGGGACCGAGATACGCAGTATTTT.

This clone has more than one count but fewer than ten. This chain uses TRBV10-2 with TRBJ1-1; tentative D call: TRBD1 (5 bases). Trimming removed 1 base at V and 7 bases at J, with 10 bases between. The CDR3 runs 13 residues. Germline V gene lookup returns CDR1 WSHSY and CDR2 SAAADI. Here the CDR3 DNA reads TGCGCCAGCAGTGAGTTTAGGGACGTTGAAGCTTTCTTT. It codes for CASSEFRDVEAFF.

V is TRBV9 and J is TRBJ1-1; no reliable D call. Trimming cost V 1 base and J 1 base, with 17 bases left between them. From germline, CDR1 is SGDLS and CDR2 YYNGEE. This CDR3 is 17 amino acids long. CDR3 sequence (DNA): TGTGCCAGCAGCGTACACAGAACCCTACATTCGAACACTGAAGCTTTCTTT. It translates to CASSVHRTLHSNTEAFF.

CDR3 region: CASSPGLASHGELFF. CDR3 DNA: TGTGCCAGCAGCCCGGGACTAGCGTCACACGGGGAGCTGTTTTTT. The gene calls are TRBV6-1 and TRBJ2-2, with 10 bases matching TRBD2. V shed 6 bases and J 7 bases; nucleotides not matched to a gene: 8. This CDR3 has 15 residues. Per germline, CDR1 MNHNS and CDR2 SASEGT.

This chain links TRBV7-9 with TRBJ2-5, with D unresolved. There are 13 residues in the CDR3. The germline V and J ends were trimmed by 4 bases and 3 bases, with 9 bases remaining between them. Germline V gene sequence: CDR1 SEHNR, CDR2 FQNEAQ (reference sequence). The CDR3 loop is CASSSRGEETQYF. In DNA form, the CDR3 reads TGTGCCAGCAGCTCGAGAGGAGAAGAGACCCAGTACTTC.

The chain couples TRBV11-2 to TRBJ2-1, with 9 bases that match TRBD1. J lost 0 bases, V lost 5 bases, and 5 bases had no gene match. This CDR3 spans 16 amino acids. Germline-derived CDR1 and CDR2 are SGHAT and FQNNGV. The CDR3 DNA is TGTGCCAGCAGCCGAAGGACAGGGGTCTCCTACAATGAGCAGTTCTTC. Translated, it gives CASSRRTGVSYNEQFF.

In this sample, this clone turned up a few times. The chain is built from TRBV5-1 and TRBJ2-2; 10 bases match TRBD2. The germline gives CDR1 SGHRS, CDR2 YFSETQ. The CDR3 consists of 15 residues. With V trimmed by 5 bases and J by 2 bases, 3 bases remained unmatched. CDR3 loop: CASRLAGGNTGELFF. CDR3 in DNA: TGCGCCAGCAGATTAGCGGGAGGTAACACCGGGGAGCTGTTTTTT.

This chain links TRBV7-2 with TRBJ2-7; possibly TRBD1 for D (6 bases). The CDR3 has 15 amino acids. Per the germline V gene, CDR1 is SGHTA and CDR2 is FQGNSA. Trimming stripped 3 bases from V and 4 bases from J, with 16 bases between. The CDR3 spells CASSFDRSIVYEQYF. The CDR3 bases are TGTGCCAGCAGCTTCGACAGGTCCATAGTTTACGAGCAGTACTTC.

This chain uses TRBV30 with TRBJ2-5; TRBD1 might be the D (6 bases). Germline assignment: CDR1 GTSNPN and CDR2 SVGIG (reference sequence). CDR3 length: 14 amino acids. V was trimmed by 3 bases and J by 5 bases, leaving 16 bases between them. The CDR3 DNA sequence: TGTGCCTGGAGCGAACCCGGGACACTCGAGACCCAGTACTTC. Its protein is CAWSEPGTLETQYF.

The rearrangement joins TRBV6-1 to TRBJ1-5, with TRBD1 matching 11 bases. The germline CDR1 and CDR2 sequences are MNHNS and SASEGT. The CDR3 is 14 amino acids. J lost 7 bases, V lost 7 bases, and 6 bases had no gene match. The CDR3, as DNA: TGTGCCAGCAAGGGACAGGGGGGAGAACAGCCCCAGCATTTT. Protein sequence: CASKGQGGEQPQHF.

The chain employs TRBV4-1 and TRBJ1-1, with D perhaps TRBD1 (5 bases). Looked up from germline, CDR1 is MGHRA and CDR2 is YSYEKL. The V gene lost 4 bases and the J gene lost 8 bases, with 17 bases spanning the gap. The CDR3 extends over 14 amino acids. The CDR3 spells CASSLMGTAAEAFF. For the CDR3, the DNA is TGCGCCAGCAGCCTTATGGGGACGGCTGCGGAAGCTTTCTTT.

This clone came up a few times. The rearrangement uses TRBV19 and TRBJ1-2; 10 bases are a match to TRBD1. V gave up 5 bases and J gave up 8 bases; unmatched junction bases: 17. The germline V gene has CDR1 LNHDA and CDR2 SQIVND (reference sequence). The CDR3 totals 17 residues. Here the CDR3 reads CASSDRDRGRPWLGYTF. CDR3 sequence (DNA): TGTGCCAGTAGTGACCGGGACAGGGGAAGGCCATGGCTAGGCTACACCTTC.

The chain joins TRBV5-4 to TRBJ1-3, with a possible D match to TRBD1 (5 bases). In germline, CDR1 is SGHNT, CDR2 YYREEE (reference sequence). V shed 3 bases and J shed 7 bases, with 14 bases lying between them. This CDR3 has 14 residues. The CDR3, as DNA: TGTGCCAGCAGCTCCCCCGGGGGAGGGAACACCATATATTTT. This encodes CASSSPGGGNTIYF.

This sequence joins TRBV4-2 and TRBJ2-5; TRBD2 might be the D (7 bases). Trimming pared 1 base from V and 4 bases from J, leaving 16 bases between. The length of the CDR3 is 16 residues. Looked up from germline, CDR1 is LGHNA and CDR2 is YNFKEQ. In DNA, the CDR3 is TGTGCCAGCAGCCAAGGGTTGGGGGGGGGCTTAGAGACCCAGTACTTC. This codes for CASSQGLGGGLETQYF.

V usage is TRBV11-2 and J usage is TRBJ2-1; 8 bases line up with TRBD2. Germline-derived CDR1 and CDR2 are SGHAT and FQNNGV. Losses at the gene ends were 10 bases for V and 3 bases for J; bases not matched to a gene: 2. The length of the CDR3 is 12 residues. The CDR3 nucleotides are TGTGCCATCACTAGCGGCTACAATGAGCAGTTCTTC. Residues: CAITSGYNEQFF.

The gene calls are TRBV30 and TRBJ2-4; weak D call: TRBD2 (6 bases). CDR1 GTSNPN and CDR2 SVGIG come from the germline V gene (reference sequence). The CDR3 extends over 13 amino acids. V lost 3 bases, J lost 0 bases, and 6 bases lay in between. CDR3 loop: CAWRGLAKNIQYF. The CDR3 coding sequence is TGTGCCTGGAGGGGACTAGCCAAAAACATTCAGTACTTC. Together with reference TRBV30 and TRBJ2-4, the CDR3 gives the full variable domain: SQTIHQWPATLVQPVGSPLSLECTVEGTSNPNLYWYRQAAGRGLQLLFYSVGIGQISSEVPQNLSASRPQDRQFILSSKKLLLSDSGFYLCAWRGLAKNIQYFGAGTRLSVL.

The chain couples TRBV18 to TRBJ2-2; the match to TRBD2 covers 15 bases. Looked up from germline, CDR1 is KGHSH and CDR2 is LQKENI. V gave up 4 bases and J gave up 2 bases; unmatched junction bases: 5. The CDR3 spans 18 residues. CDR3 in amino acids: CASSQGLAGGANTGELFF. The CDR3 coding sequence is TGTGCCAGCTCACAGGGACTAGCGGGAGGAGCAAACACCGGGGAGCTGTTTTTT. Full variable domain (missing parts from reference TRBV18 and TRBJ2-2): NAGVMQNPRHLVRRRGQEARLRCSPMKGHSHVYWYRQLPEEGLKFMVYLQKENIIDESGMPKERFSAEFPKEGPSILRIQQVVRGDSAAYFCASSQGLAGGANTGELFFGEGSRLTVL.

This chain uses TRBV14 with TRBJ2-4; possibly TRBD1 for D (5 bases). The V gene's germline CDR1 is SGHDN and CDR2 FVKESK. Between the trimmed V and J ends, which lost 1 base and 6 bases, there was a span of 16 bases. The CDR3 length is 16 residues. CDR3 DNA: TGTGCCAGCAGCCAAGGTGCTACGAGACAGTTAAACATTCAGTACTTC. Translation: CASSQGATRQLNIQYF.

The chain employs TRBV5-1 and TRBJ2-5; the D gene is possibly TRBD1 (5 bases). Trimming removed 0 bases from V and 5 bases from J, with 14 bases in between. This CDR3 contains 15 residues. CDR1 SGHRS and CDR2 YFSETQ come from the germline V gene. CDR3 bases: TGCGCCAGCAGCTTGGAGGAAGGGTGGGGCGAGACCCAGTACTTC. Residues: CASSLEEGWGETQYF.

The CDR3 sequence is CASSYWITDTQYF. Here the CDR3 DNA reads TGTGCCAGCAGTTACTGGATCACAGATACGCAGTATTTT. The gene calls are TRBV6-5 and TRBJ2-3; D unresolved. Per germline, CDR1 MNHEY and CDR2 SVGAGI. CDR3 length: 13 amino acids. Trimming pared 1 base from V and 2 bases from J, leaving 4 bases between.

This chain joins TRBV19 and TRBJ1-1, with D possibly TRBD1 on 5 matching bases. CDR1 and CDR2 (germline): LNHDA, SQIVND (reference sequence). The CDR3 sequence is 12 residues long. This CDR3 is CATGRTNTEAFF. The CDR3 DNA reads TGTGCAACAGGACGGACGAACACTGAAGCTTTCTTT. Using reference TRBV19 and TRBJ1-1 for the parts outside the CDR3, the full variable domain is DGGITQSPKYLFRKEGQNVTLSCEQNLNHDAMYWYRQDPGQGLRLIYYSQIVNDFQKGDIAEGYSVSREKKESFPLTVTSAQKNPTAFYLCATGRTNTEAFFGQGTRLTVV.

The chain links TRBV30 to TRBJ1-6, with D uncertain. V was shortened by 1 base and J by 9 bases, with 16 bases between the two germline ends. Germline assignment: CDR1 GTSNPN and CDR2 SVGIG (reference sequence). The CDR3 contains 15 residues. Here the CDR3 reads CAWSEKGTGGSPLHF. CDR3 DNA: TGTGCCTGGAGTGAGAAGGGCACCGGCGGTTCACCCCTCCACTTT.

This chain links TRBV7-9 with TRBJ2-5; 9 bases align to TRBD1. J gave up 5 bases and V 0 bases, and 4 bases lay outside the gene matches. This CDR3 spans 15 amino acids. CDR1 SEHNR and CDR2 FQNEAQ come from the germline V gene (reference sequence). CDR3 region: CASSLATGGRETQYF. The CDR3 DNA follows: TGTGCCAGCAGCTTAGCAACAGGGGGCAGGGAGACCCAGTACTTC.

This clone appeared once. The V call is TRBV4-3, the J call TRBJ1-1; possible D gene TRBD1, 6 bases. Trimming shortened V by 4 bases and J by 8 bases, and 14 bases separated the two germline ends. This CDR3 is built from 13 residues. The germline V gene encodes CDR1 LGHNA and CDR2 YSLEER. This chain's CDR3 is CASSRGAGEEAFF. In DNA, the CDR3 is TGCGCCAGCAGCCGGGGGGCCGGGGAGGAAGCTTTCTTT.

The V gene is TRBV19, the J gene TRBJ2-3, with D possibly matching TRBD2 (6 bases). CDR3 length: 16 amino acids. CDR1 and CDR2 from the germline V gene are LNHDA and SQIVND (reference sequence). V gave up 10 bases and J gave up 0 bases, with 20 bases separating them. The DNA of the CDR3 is TGTGCCACCAAAGGTCTCGGGAGACCTAGCACAGATACGCAGTATTTT. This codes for CATKGLGRPSTDTQYF.

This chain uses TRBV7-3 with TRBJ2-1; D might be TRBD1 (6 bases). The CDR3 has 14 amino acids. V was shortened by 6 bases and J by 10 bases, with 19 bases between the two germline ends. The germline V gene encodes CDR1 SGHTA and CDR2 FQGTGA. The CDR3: CASRKTTGSGEQFF. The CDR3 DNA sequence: TGTGCCAGCAGGAAGACTACAGGGTCTGGAGAGCAGTTCTTC.

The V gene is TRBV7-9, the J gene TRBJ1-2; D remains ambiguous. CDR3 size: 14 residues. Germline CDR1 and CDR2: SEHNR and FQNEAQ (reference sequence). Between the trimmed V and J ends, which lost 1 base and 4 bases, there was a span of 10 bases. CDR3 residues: CASSLGLGTYGYTF. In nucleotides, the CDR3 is TGTGCCAGCAGCTTAGGGCTGGGAACCTATGGCTACACCTTC.

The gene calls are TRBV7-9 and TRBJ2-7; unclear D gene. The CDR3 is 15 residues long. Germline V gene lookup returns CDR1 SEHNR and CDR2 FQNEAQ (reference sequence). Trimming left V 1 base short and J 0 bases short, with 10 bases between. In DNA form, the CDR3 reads TGTGCCAGCAGCTTAGGGGCGTGGGGCTCCTACGAGCAGTACGTC. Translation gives CASSLGAWGSYEQYV.

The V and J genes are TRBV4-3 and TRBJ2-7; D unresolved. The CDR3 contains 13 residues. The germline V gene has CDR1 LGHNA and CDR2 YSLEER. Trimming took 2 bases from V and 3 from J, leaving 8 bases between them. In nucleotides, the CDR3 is TGCGCCAGCAGCCAACAGACCCACTACGAGCAGTACTTC. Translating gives CASSQQTHYEQYF.